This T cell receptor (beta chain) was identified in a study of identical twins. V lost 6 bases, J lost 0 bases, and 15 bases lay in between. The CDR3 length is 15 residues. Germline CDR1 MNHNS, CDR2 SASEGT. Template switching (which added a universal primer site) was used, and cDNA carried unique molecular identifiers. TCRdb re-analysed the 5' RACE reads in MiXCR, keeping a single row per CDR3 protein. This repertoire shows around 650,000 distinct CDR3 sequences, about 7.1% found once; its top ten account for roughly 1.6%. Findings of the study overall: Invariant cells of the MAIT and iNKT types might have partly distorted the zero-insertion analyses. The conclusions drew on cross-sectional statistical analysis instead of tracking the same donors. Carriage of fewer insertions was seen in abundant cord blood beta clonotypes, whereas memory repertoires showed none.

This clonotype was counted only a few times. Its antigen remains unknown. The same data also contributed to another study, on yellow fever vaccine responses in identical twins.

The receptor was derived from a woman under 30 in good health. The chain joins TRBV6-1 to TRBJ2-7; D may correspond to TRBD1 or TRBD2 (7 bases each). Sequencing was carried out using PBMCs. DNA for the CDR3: TGTGCCAGCAGGCGAGCGGGACAGAGCTCCTACGAGCAGTACTTC. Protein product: CASRRAGQSSYEQYF.